This passage covers 2 T cell receptor beta chains from one sample sequenced in a study of metastatic and nonmetastatic thyroid tumors. TCRdb re-called the PCR reads through MiXCR. In the table there are more than 10,000 clones, around 33% of which are singletons. Patients had received no treatment of any kind before thyroid surgery. Sequenced input: tumor tissue. These receptors were taken from a male donor with papillary thyroid cancer or a benign thyroid nodule (not recorded which). Some clones in this sample may be carry-over from other donors' samples.

This chain connects TRBV24-1 to TRBJ2-2; D remains unclear. CDR1 and CDR2 (germline): KGHDR, SFDVKD. The CDR3 totals 13 residues. V lost 3 bases, J lost 5 bases, and 6 bases lay in between. The CDR3 here is CATSDRFTGELFF. CDR3 bases: TGTGCCACCAGTGATCGGTTTACCGGGGAGCTGTTTTTT.

This clone has more than one count but fewer than ten. The chain recombines TRBV6-1 with TRBJ2-3, with D possibly matching TRBD1 (6 bases). CDR1 and CDR2 (germline): MNHNS, SASEGT. The CDR3 spans 15 residues. V lost 8 bases and J 7 bases, leaving 22 bases between the germline ends. This CDR3 is CASFPPLPGHHTQYF. The CDR3 DNA sequence: TGTGCCAGCTTTCCTCCCCTCCCGGGACATCATACGCAGTATTTT.